These 15 T cell receptor beta chains came from one sample sequenced in a study of PD-1 blockade in classical Hodgkin lymphoma. Some clones are missing from TCRdb's copy, which holds only in-frame ones; the method was immunoSEQ multiplex PCR. This repertoire shows 7,000 to 7,500 clones, about 77% found once; its top ten account for approximately 35%. Brentuximab vedotin exposure varied, and every patient relapsed after autologous stem cell transplantation. Sequenced material: peripheral blood mononuclear cells (PBMCs), taken before the second cycle of nivolumab. These receptors all stem from a human donor with classical Hodgkin lymphoma.

This clone ranks as medium-sized. This sequence joins TRBV25-1 and TRBJ2-1; D remains unclear. The germline gives CDR1 MGHDK, CDR2 SYGVNS. V dropped 7 bases and J dropped 8 bases, with 9 bases sitting between them. The CDR3 is made up of 11 amino acids. CDR3 residues: CASTFGDEQFF. CDR3 sequence (DNA): TGTGCCAGCACCTTTGGGGATGAGCAGTTCTTC.

The chain combines TRBV2 with TRBJ1-5; TRBD1 might be the D (6 bases). The CDR3 length is 15 residues. CDR1 is SNHLY, CDR2 FYNNEI, per germline. Trimming cost V 6 bases and J 0 bases, with 12 bases left between them. CDR3 nucleotide sequence: TGTGCCAGCAGGAAAACAGGGAATAGCAATCAGCCCCAGCATTTT. It is translated as CASRKTGNSNQPQHF.

V and J are TRBV4-3 and TRBJ2-7; D possibly corresponds to TRBD1 (6 bases). The CDR3 contains 17 residues. The V and J ends lost 1 base and 4 bases respectively, with 20 bases between them. Germline V gene sequence: CDR1 LGHNA, CDR2 YSLEER. The chain's CDR3 is CASSQGLHFGTSYEQYF. CDR3 bases: TGCGCCAGCAGCCAAGGACTCCACTTCGGGACATCTTACGAGCAGTACTTC.

This chain uses TRBV25-1 with TRBJ2-1; tentatively, D is TRBD1 or TRBD2 (6 bases each). The germline gives CDR1 MGHDK, CDR2 SYGVNS. Trimming cost V 1 base and J 8 bases, with 15 bases left between them. The CDR3 loop spans 15 amino acids. CDR3 protein: CASSEWGFGGHEQFF. The CDR3 DNA is TGTGCCAGCAGTGAATGGGGGTTCGGGGGCCATGAGCAGTTCTTC.

This chain joins TRBV28 and TRBJ1-2; D may be TRBD1 (6 bases). CDR1 and CDR2 from the germline V gene are MDHEN and SYDVKM. CDR3 length: 16 residues. V was shortened by 6 bases and J by 7 bases, with 24 bases between the two germline ends. CDR3 in DNA: TGTGCCAGCAGCCCCTATATGCCCCCAGGGGTTCGTGGCTACACCTTC. Translation: CASSPYMPPGVRGYTF.

V usage is TRBV28 and J usage is TRBJ2-1; TRBD2 is a possible D gene (6 bases). There are 16 residues in the CDR3. V lost 5 bases and J 8 bases, leaving 22 bases between the germline ends. Germline V gives CDR1 MDHEN, CDR2 SYDVKM. The CDR3 nucleotides read TGTGCCAGCAGTCTGTTCGGGACTTCCACGATTTATGAGCAGTTCTTC. As protein: CASSLFGTSTIYEQFF.

About this clone: The junction and the germline gene differ at one end; a read error may be behind it. This rearrangement joins TRBV6-5 to TRBJ1-5; the D gene is possibly TRBD1 (5 bases). Germline loops: CDR1 MNHEY, CDR2 SVGAGI. The CDR3 has 15 residues. This CDR3 reads CASSHSDNGGQPQHF. The CDR3 DNA reads TGTGCCAGCAGTCACTCCGACAACGGGGGTCAGCCCCAGCATTTT.

The CDR3 region has the DNA TGTGCCAGCAGTTTAAGTCCGGGAGGACAGGGCCGAAGCACAGATACGCAGTATTTT. Its translation: CASSLSPGGQGRSTDTQYF. This chain joins TRBV28 and TRBJ2-3; perhaps TRBD1 as D (8 bases). Germline values: CDR1 MDHEN, CDR2 SYDVKM. The CDR3 has 19 amino acids. V gave up 2 bases and J gave up 0 bases, with 21 bases separating them.

The chain carries TRBV14 and TRBJ2-7; D is uncertain. CDR1 SGHDN and CDR2 FVKESK come from the germline V gene. This CDR3 is built from 15 residues. The V and J ends lost 1 base and 5 bases respectively, with 15 bases between them. This CDR3 is CASSQARPTGDEQYF. CDR3 nucleotides: TGTGCCAGCAGCCAAGCTCGGCCAACCGGTGACGAGCAGTACTTC.

This clone occurred once. V is TRBV6-5 and J is TRBJ2-1; 8 nucleotides agree with TRBD2. The CDR3 covers 14 residues. Trimming cost V 6 bases and J 5 bases; bases outside gene matches: 6. Germline CDR1 reads MNHEY; CDR2 reads SVGAGI. CDR3 nucleotide sequence: TGTGCCAGCAGCCCTAGGACTAGCCACAATGAGCAGTTCTTC. Amino acid sequence: CASSPRTSHNEQFF.

This clone turned up a few times. The V call is TRBV30, the J call TRBJ1-5; 7 bases agree with TRBD1. The V segment lost 5 bases and the J segment 4 bases; nucleotides outside the gene matches: 5. This CDR3 has 13 amino acids. Germline CDR1 and CDR2: GTSNPN and SVGIG (reference sequence). The CDR3 reads CAWETGSNQPQHF. The CDR3 coding sequence is TGTGCCTGGGAGACAGGGTCAAATCAGCCCCAGCATTTT.

The V call is TRBV4-3, the J call TRBJ2-7, with 10 positions matching TRBD1. Per germline, CDR1 LGHNA and CDR2 YSLEER. Losses at the gene ends were 6 bases for V and 4 bases for J; bases not matched to a gene: 6. CDR3 length: 14 amino acids. The CDR3 bases are TGCGCCAGCAGTCCCGGGACAGGGGTTTACGAGCAGTACTTC. Amino acids: CASSPGTGVYEQYF.

The chain recombines TRBV5-1 with TRBJ1-1; no definite D call. Trimming stripped 8 bases from V and 1 base from J, with 18 bases between. The CDR3 has 15 amino acids. Germline CDR1 reads SGHRS; CDR2 reads YFSETQ. CDR3 DNA sequence: TGCGCCAGTGGGGATCCCGGTCGCACGAACACTGAAGCTTTCTTT. It specifies CASGDPGRTNTEAFF.

This chain uses TRBV27 with TRBJ2-7; D gene ambiguous. V gave up 2 bases and J gave up 2 bases, with 13 bases separating them. Germline CDR1 is MNHEY and CDR2 is SMNVEV (reference sequence). CDR3 length: 15 residues. In DNA form, the CDR3 reads TGTGCCAGCAGTTTACGAAGGGCCAAAGCCTACGAGCAGTACTTC. Its translation is CASSLRRAKAYEQYF.

The chain combines TRBV19 with TRBJ1-2; no reliable D call. The CDR3 length is 14 residues. Deletions cut 6 bases from V and 5 bases from J, with 16 bases between. The germline CDR1 and CDR2 sequences are LNHDA and SQIVND (reference sequence). As DNA, the CDR3 is TGTGCCAGTAGCGTATCGGGCTCCTCGTATGGCTACACCTTC. It is translated as CASSVSGSSYGYTF.